The next 27 T cell receptor beta chains were all read from a single sample in a study of blood T cell repertoires in COVID-19. Sequencing used immunoSEQ multiplex PCR; TCRdb keeps in-frame clones, though not all of them. Found here are about 180,000 clones, 82% of them singletons; the top ten hold 8% to 9.5%. Sequencing used peripheral blood. The receptors stem from a woman aged 70-85 years with acute or convalescent COVID-19.

The chain joins TRBV19 to TRBJ1-2; a weak D match, TRBD1 (6 bases). This CDR3 region has 14 residues. The V gene lost 5 bases and the J gene lost 5 bases, with 15 bases spanning the gap. Per germline, CDR1 LNHDA and CDR2 SQIVND (reference sequence). CDR3 bases: TGTGCCAGTAGTTCTAACAGGGAGCTTTATGGCTACACCTTC. Residues: CASSSNRELYGYTF.

V is TRBV10-2 and J is TRBJ1-3; D is undetermined. V dropped 0 bases and J dropped 0 bases, with 9 bases sitting between them. Germline-derived CDR1 and CDR2 are WSHSY and SAAADI. CDR3 length: 16 amino acids. CDR3 coding DNA: TGCGCCAGCAGTGAGTCTCAGCGGAGCTCTGGAAACACCATATATTTT. Its translation: CASSESQRSSGNTIYF.

The gene calls are TRBV19 and TRBJ1-2; D possibly corresponds to TRBD1 (6 bases). The CDR3 is 16 amino acids. Trimming pared 7 bases from V and 4 bases from J, leaving 22 bases between. Germline CDR1 is LNHDA and CDR2 is SQIVND (reference sequence). The CDR3 here is CASTAPFRDKIYGYTF. The CDR3 bases are TGTGCCAGTACCGCTCCTTTTAGGGACAAGATCTATGGCTACACCTTC.

The chain recombines TRBV4-1 with TRBJ2-4; TRBD1 aligns across 12 bases. The CDR3 runs to 20 residues. With V trimmed by 1 base and J by 0 bases, 10 bases remained unmatched. The V gene's germline CDR1 is MGHRA and CDR2 YSYEKL. The CDR3 region has the DNA TGCGCCAGCAGCCAAGGGGTTCCGGGACAGGGGGCGGGAGCCAAAAACATTCAGTACTTC. Its translation is CASSQGVPGQGAGAKNIQYF.

The chain is built from TRBV5-4 and TRBJ2-7, with D possibly TRBD2 on 6 matching bases. Germline CDR1 reads SGHNT; CDR2 reads YYREEE (reference sequence). The CDR3 has 15 amino acids. The V end was cut by 0 bases, the J end by 0 bases, with 10 bases between. The CDR3 sequence: CASSLVAGPSYEQYF. The CDR3 DNA follows: TGTGCCAGCAGCTTGGTGGCGGGGCCCTCCTACGAGCAGTACTTC.

This clone was counted once. This CDR3 is also generated by other DNA sequences in the sample. The CDR3 loop is CASSPERDEQFF. The CDR3, as DNA: TGTGCCAGCTCACCAGAGCGCGATGAGCAGTTCTTC. V gene TRBV18 combines with J gene TRBJ2-1; D remains ambiguous. Deletions cut 2 bases from V and 8 bases from J, with 7 bases between. This CDR3 region has 12 residues. From germline, CDR1 is KGHSH and CDR2 LQKENI.

This clone has only a few counts. V and J are TRBV15 and TRBJ1-2, with 7 positions matching TRBD1. The trim removed 0 bases at V and 7 bases at J, leaving 8 bases unmatched. Germline CDR1 LNHNV, CDR2 YYDKDF (reference sequence). The CDR3 runs to 15 residues. In DNA form, the CDR3 reads TGTGCCACCAGCAGAGATTTGGGGCAGGGGGGTGGCTACACCTTC. Amino acid sequence: CATSRDLGQGGGYTF.

V is TRBV11-2 and J is TRBJ1-1; D not certain. CDR1 SGHAT and CDR2 FQNNGV come from the germline V gene. Trimming left V 2 bases short and J 0 bases short, with 7 bases between. The CDR3 loop spans 14 amino acids. CDR3 in amino acids: CASSLRGLNTEAFF. In nucleotides, the CDR3 is TGTGCCAGCAGCTTACGGGGATTGAACACTGAAGCTTTCTTT.

V gene TRBV14 combines with J gene TRBJ1-2; D is undetermined. Looked up from germline, CDR1 is SGHDN and CDR2 is FVKESK. Trimming removed 1 base from V and 0 bases from J, with 21 bases in between. The CDR3 is 19 amino acids. CDR3 residues: CASSQGFRWQDSANYGYTF. CDR3 coding DNA: TGTGCCAGCAGCCAAGGTTTCAGGTGGCAGGACTCGGCTAACTATGGCTACACCTTC.

The V call is TRBV18, the J call TRBJ1-2; TRBD1 might be the D (6 bases). CDR1 and CDR2 (germline): KGHSH, LQKENI. Trimming stripped 3 bases from V and 4 bases from J, with 12 bases between. The CDR3 length is 14 residues. The CDR3 here is CASSPNREVYGYTF. The CDR3 DNA reads as TGTGCCAGCTCACCGAACAGGGAAGTCTATGGCTACACCTTC.

This clone was detected a few times. The chain employs TRBV2 and TRBJ1-3, with D unclear. CDR1 SNHLY and CDR2 FYNNEI come from the germline V gene. Trimming took 4 bases from V and 3 from J, leaving 7 bases between them. The CDR3 contains 13 residues. The DNA of the CDR3 is TGTGCCAGCAGTGGAGTGATTGGAAACACCATATATTTT. Translated: CASSGVIGNTIYF.

This clone occurred a few times. This rearrangement joins TRBV18 to TRBJ1-5; D perhaps matches TRBD1 (5 bases). The length of the CDR3 is 15 residues. From germline, CDR1 is KGHSH and CDR2 LQKENI. V was trimmed by 3 bases and J by 3 bases, leaving 12 bases between them. CDR3 amino acids: CASSPLQANNQPQHF. Here the CDR3 DNA reads TGTGCCAGCTCACCGTTACAGGCGAACAATCAGCCCCAGCATTTT.

DNA of the CDR3: TGCGCCAGCAGCGCCGTGGGGGGTGGCTACACCTTC. Protein sequence: CASSAVGGGYTF. V is TRBV4-3 and J is TRBJ1-2, with a tentative D call TRBD1 (5 bases). In germline, CDR1 is LGHNA, CDR2 YSLEER. V shed 5 bases and J shed 7 bases, with 11 bases lying between them. The CDR3 contains 12 residues.

The chain links TRBV7-2 to TRBJ2-2; 7 bases map to TRBD2. V shed 1 base and J 7 bases; nucleotides not matched to a gene: 3. The CDR3 totals 14 residues. From germline, CDR1 is SGHTA and CDR2 FQGNSA. CDR3 sequence (DNA): TGTGCCAGCAGCTTAGGCGGGAGTAGCGGGGAGCTGTTTTTT. This encodes CASSLGGSSGELFF.

A single count supports this clone. J is TRBJ1-4 and V is TRBV4-3; D ambiguous. V lost 0 bases, J lost 10 bases, and 15 bases lay in between. From germline, CDR1 is LGHNA and CDR2 YSLEER. The CDR3 covers 15 residues. In DNA form, the CDR3 reads TGCGCCAGCAGCCAAGAAGTGGTCCGGAGTGGAAAACTGTTTTTT. This sequence encodes CASSQEVVRSGKLFF.

The V gene is TRBV28, the J gene TRBJ2-7, with D possibly TRBD2 on 6 matching bases. The CDR3 is 16 residues long. V shed 2 bases and J shed 3 bases, with 17 bases lying between them. Germline CDR1 is MDHEN and CDR2 is SYDVKM. The CDR3 sequence is CASSLLPGETDYEQYF. The CDR3 nucleotides are TGTGCCAGCAGTTTACTCCCGGGAGAAACGGACTACGAGCAGTACTTC.

J is TRBJ2-3 and V is TRBV5-4; TRBD2 might be the D (5 bases). V lost 2 bases, J lost 1 base, and 11 bases lay in between. CDR1 SGHNT and CDR2 YYREEE come from the germline V gene (reference sequence). This CDR3 spans 15 amino acids. CDR3: CASSFEGPGTDTQYF. The CDR3 DNA reads as TGTGCCAGCAGCTTTGAGGGCCCTGGCACAGATACGCAGTATTTT.

The chain's CDR3 is CASSLVTGSGNTEAFF. The CDR3 DNA sequence: TGTGCCAGCAGTTTAGTGACAGGGTCAGGGAACACTGAAGCTTTCTTT. J is TRBJ1-1 and V is TRBV28; TRBD1 matches at 7 bases. This CDR3 region has 16 residues. The germline gives CDR1 MDHEN, CDR2 SYDVKM. V lost 2 bases, J lost 1 base, and 7 bases stayed unmatched.

The CDR3 nucleotides read TGTGCCAGCAGCTTACAGGGTGGGGTAGATGGCTACACCTTC. Its translation: CASSLQGGVDGYTF. This chain joins TRBV7-9 and TRBJ1-2, with D possibly matching TRBD1 (5 bases). The CDR3 extends over 14 amino acids. The V gene's germline CDR1 is SEHNR and CDR2 FQNEAQ (reference sequence). The V end was cut by 2 bases, the J end by 6 bases, with 13 bases between.

This chain connects TRBV9 to TRBJ2-3, with D uncertain. Germline CDR1 is SGDLS and CDR2 is YYNGEE. The V end was cut by 5 bases, the J end by 0 bases, with 13 bases between. This CDR3 is 15 amino acids long. CDR3 loop: CASSTVAQSTDTQYF. CDR3 DNA: TGTGCCAGCAGTACAGTGGCCCAAAGCACAGATACGCAGTATTTT.

The rearrangement uses TRBV30 and TRBJ1-6; the D is unclear. Germline CDR1 and CDR2: GTSNPN and SVGIG (reference sequence). The CDR3 covers 12 residues. V lost 5 bases to trimming and J lost 13 bases, with 15 bases between them. This CDR3 is CAWELTSGPLHF. The CDR3 DNA reads TGTGCCTGGGAATTGACCTCCGGGCCCCTCCACTTT.

The chain links TRBV5-4 to TRBJ1-6; possible D gene TRBD1, 6 bases. The CDR3 extends over 14 amino acids. Germline lookup yields CDR1 SGHNT and CDR2 YYREEE (reference sequence). V shed 5 bases and J shed 6 bases, with 12 bases lying between them. This CDR3 reads CASSPGQSNSPLHF. DNA of the CDR3: TGTGCCAGCAGTCCCGGACAGTCTAATTCACCCCTCCACTTT.

This clone was seen a handful of times. This chain connects TRBV28 to TRBJ1-1; D unclear. This CDR3 comprises 13 residues. Trimming pared 3 bases from V and 0 bases from J, leaving 5 bases between. Germline V lookup: CDR1 MDHEN, CDR2 SYDVKM. The CDR3 spells CASSFRLNTEAFF. The CDR3 DNA reads TGTGCCAGCAGTTTCCGTTTGAACACTGAAGCTTTCTTT.

The V and J genes are TRBV19 and TRBJ1-2; 8 bases fit TRBD1. After removal of 6 bases from V and 4 bases from J, the junction contained 4 bases not matched to a gene. CDR1 is LNHDA and CDR2 is SQIVND in the germline V gene (reference sequence). This CDR3 is 13 amino acids long. The CDR3, as DNA: TGTGCCAGTAGCGTGGGACAGGCCTATGGCTACACCTTC. It yields the protein CASSVGQAYGYTF.

The chain combines TRBV28 with TRBJ1-2, with 7 positions matching TRBD1. This CDR3 contains 15 residues. After removal of 0 bases from V and 6 bases from J, the junction contained 7 bases not matched to a gene. Germline CDR1 MDHEN, CDR2 SYDVKM. This CDR3 reads CASSLWGQNLDGYTF. As DNA, the CDR3 is TGTGCCAGCAGTTTATGGGGACAGAATCTCGATGGCTACACCTTC.

In this sample, this clone turned up once. This chain connects TRBV6-5 to TRBJ1-5; D is uncertain. The germline gives CDR1 MNHEY, CDR2 SVGAGI. V lost 2 bases and J lost 0, with 5 bases in between. The CDR3 totals 14 residues. The CDR3 region has the DNA TGTGCCAGCAGTTACCTAAATAGCAATCAGCCCCAGCATTTT. It translates to CASSYLNSNQPQHF.

The genes are TRBV10-2 and TRBJ2-1, with 15 nucleotides matching TRBD2. The CDR3 contains 16 residues. V was clipped by 7 bases and J by 2 bases; unmatched bases: 3. CDR1 is WSHSY, CDR2 SAAADI, per germline. CDR3 loop: CASTGLAGGPYNEQFF. The CDR3 bases are TGCGCCAGCACCGGACTAGCGGGGGGGCCCTACAATGAGCAGTTCTTC.